The 17 T cell receptor beta chains reported below all come from one sample, sequenced in a study of cytomegalovirus exposure and HLA in healthy donors (dated by TCRdb to 2016 to 2017). The library was obtained by the immunoSEQ multiplex PCR assay. Here the immuneACCESS table is served through TCRdb, limited to in-frame sequences with V and J called. Missing clones are a known gap in these copies; in checked studies unresolved V genes cover under half, and the rest lacks a known reason. The table for this sample lists hundreds of thousands of clones; about 88% of them were counted only once. Of the sample, around 12% falls within the top ten clones. Sequencing was done on a sample of PBMCs. These receptors all stem from a man aged 18 to 29 in good health and CMV-seropositive.

The J gene is TRBJ1-3, the V gene TRBV25-1, with no clear D. The germline gives CDR1 MGHDK, CDR2 SYGVNS. V was clipped by 5 bases and J by 1 base, with 9 bases between them. There are 14 residues in the CDR3. CDR3: CASSRPNSGNTIYF. In nucleotides, the CDR3 is TGTGCCAGCAGTCGTCCTAATTCTGGAAACACCATATATTTT.

The gene calls are TRBV29-1 and TRBJ2-7, with 13 bases identical to TRBD2. V lost 7 bases to trimming and J lost 6 bases; unmatched junction nucleotides: 6. The germline V gene encodes CDR1 SQVTM and CDR2 ANQGSEA. The CDR3 is 13 amino acids. In DNA form, the CDR3 reads TGCAGCGCCACGACTAGCGGGAGGTTCGAGCAGTACTTC. Residues: CSATTSGRFEQYF.

The V call is TRBV5-4, the J call TRBJ1-2; 8 nucleotides align to TRBD1. V was pared by 5 bases and J by 6 bases, with 9 bases of the junction left unmatched. Germline CDR1 SGHNT, CDR2 YYREEE (reference sequence). The CDR3 length is 14 residues. The CDR3 bases are TGTGCCAGCAGTCGGGACAGGCCCAGGCATGGCTACACCTTC. Amino acid sequence: CASSRDRPRHGYTF.

This rearrangement joins TRBV2 to TRBJ2-5, with 16 bases that match TRBD2. CDR3 length equals 21 residues. J gave up 2 bases and V 0 bases, and 12 bases lay outside the gene matches. CDR1 and CDR2 (germline): SNHLY, FYNNEI. CDR3 region: CASSEARKGTSGRVVQETQYF. CDR3 nucleotides: TGTGCCAGCAGTGAAGCGCGAAAAGGGACTAGCGGGAGGGTAGTTCAAGAGACCCAGTACTTC.

This clone was picked up a small number of times. This sample also contains other DNA sequences that code for the same CDR3. The chain combines TRBV6-1 with TRBJ1-5, with a possible D match to TRBD1 (6 bases). The CDR3 runs to 13 residues. Germline V gene data show CDR1 as MNHNS and CDR2 as SASEGT. V shed 8 bases and J shed 3 bases, with 11 bases lying between them. CDR3 loop: CASRQVNNQPQHF. CDR3 nucleotide sequence: TGTGCCAGCCGACAGGTGAACAATCAGCCCCAGCATTTT.

V usage is TRBV11-2 and J usage is TRBJ2-5, with TRBD1 identical over 8 bases. Germline CDR1 and CDR2: SGHAT and FQNNGV. V was pared by 3 bases and J by 6 bases, with 6 bases of the junction left unmatched. The CDR3 runs to 14 residues. The CDR3 sequence is CASSLDRVGKTQYF. The DNA for the CDR3 is TGTGCCAGCAGCTTGGACAGGGTCGGAAAGACCCAGTACTTC.

The gene calls are TRBV30 and TRBJ1-2; unclear D gene. The CDR3 consists of 13 residues. CDR1 GTSNPN and CDR2 SVGIG come from the germline V gene (reference sequence). V was trimmed by 0 bases and J by 0 bases, leaving 5 bases between them. CDR3: CAWSVQTNYGYTF. The CDR3 DNA reads TGTGCCTGGAGTGTACAGACTAACTATGGCTACACCTTC.

The chain has TRBV29-1 and TRBJ1-4; D not certain. Germline loops: CDR1 SQVTM, CDR2 ANQGSEA. This CDR3 has 13 amino acids. V was pared by 4 bases and J by 6 bases, with 12 bases between. The CDR3 reads CSVVIGSDEKLFF. The CDR3 nucleotides read TGCAGCGTTGTGATAGGGTCAGATGAAAAACTGTTTTTT.

The chain has TRBV28 and TRBJ2-2, with a weak D call TRBD1 (6 bases). The CDR3 consists of 17 residues. V lost 6 bases and J lost 1, with 18 bases in between. Germline CDR1 reads MDHEN; CDR2 reads SYDVKM. The CDR3 loop reads CASRRRTAQGNTGELFF. Written as DNA, the CDR3 is TGTGCCAGCAGAAGAAGGACAGCCCAGGGGAACACCGGGGAGCTGTTTTTT.

The V and J genes are TRBV5-6 and TRBJ2-7, with D maybe TRBD2 (6 bases). This CDR3 has 14 residues. V shed 2 bases and J shed 3 bases, with 12 bases lying between them. CDR1 is SGHDT and CDR2 is YYEEEE in the germline V gene. CDR3: CASSLGGDFYEQYF. Here the CDR3 DNA reads TGTGCCAGCAGCTTAGGAGGGGACTTCTACGAGCAGTACTTC.

This CDR3 is CASSYQRSSTDTQYF. CDR3 nucleotide sequence: TGTGCCAGCAGTTACCAGCGGAGTAGCACAGATACGCAGTATTTT. The chain has TRBV6-5 and TRBJ2-3; D possibly corresponds to TRBD2 (5 bases). This CDR3 contains 15 residues. V dropped 2 bases and J dropped 0 bases, with 9 bases sitting between them. The germline gives CDR1 MNHEY, CDR2 SVGAGI.

V usage is TRBV5-4 and J usage is TRBJ1-1; possibly TRBD1 for D (5 bases). V dropped 0 bases and J dropped 7 bases, with 7 bases sitting between them. Germline V gene lookup returns CDR1 SGHNT and CDR2 YYREEE (reference sequence). The CDR3 extends over 12 amino acids. The CDR3 protein is CASSLEDSEAFF. The CDR3 DNA reads TGTGCCAGCAGCTTGGAAGACAGTGAAGCTTTCTTT.

The chain joins TRBV15 to TRBJ2-7; D perhaps matches TRBD1 (6 bases). The CDR3 runs 13 residues. Germline V gives CDR1 LNHNV, CDR2 YYDKDF (reference sequence). V was trimmed by 1 base and J by 4 bases, leaving 8 bases between them. In DNA form, the CDR3 reads TGTGCCACCAGCAGAGCACAGGGTTACGAGCAGTACTTC. Translating it yields CATSRAQGYEQYF.

The chain links TRBV28 to TRBJ2-1; no definite D call. From germline, CDR1 is MDHEN and CDR2 SYDVKM. Trimming pared 10 bases from V and 8 bases from J, leaving 12 bases between. This CDR3 comprises 11 residues. The CDR3 DNA is TGTGCCATCCTTAGCACCGATGAGCAGTTCTTC. Its translation is CAILSTDEQFF. The full variable domain, rest sourced from reference TRBV28 and TRBJ2-1, is DVKVTQSSRYLVKRTGEKVFLECVQDMDHENMFWYRQDPGLGLRLIYFSYDVKMKEKGDIPEGYSVSREKKERFSLILESASTNQTSMYLCAILSTDEQFFGPGTRLTVL.

The chain carries TRBV2 and TRBJ1-2; 11 nucleotides align to TRBD1. The V gene end was trimmed by 2 bases and the J gene end by 8 bases; junction bases not matched to a gene: 4. The CDR3 runs to 14 residues. Germline CDR1 SNHLY, CDR2 FYNNEI. CDR3 sequence (DNA): TGTGCCAGCAGTGAAAGGACAGGGGGCCAAGGCTACACCTTC. Protein: CASSERTGGQGYTF.

The rearrangement joins TRBV29-1 to TRBJ2-1; 7 bases line up with TRBD1. CDR1 SQVTM and CDR2 ANQGSEA come from the germline V gene. V dropped 3 bases and J dropped 5; count of bases not matched to a gene: 19. This CDR3 comprises 18 residues. The CDR3 DNA reads as TGCAGCGTTGAGCGCCTTCAGCAAAGACAGGGAGAGAACAATGAGCAGTTCTTC. This sequence encodes CSVERLQQRQGENNEQFF.

The rearrangement joins TRBV5-1 to TRBJ1-1; TRBD1 matches at 10 bases. Germline CDR1 SGHRS, CDR2 YFSETQ. With V trimmed by 5 bases and J by 5 bases, 3 bases remained unmatched. This CDR3 contains 13 residues. CDR3 protein: CASRTGGTTEAFF. Written as DNA, the CDR3 is TGCGCCAGCAGGACAGGGGGCACGACTGAAGCTTTCTTT.